The clone carrying this TCR beta chain has a single count. The sample comes from a study of blood T cells in healthy people across ages. The CDR3 is 16 amino acids. Germline V gene sequence: CDR1 SGDLS, CDR2 YYNGEE. Every donor contributed around 10 milliliters of peripheral blood by blood draw. They isolated at least 6.5 million PBMCs from each sample. Primers used in a second PCR of about 6 to 12 cycles were a sample-barcoded 5' primer and a J-beta primer mix. A 12-random-nucleotide template-switch adaptor tagged each cDNA molecule. TCRdb redid the calling of the 5' RACE reads with MiXCR, one entry per CDR3 protein. The sample yields about a million distinct CDR3 sequences, 45% to 60% seen once.

The V call is TRBV9, the J call TRBJ2-4; D is possibly TRBD2 (7 bases). The J call may be faulty, since TRBJ2-7 better matches the DNA end. Sequences were obtained from blood. The TCR originated in a woman in her sixties or seventies in good health. The CDR3 region has the DNA TGTGCCAGCAGCGTAGAGGGGGGGGGTGGACTCTACGAGCAGTACTTC. Its protein is CASSVEGGGGLYEQYF.